The clone carrying this TCR beta chain was picked up a small number of times. Those enrolled in Seattle joined during active infection and were followed longitudinally afterward. This record comes from a study of blood T cell repertoires in COVID-19. Study context: Acute and convalescent COVID-19 samples came from the United States, Italy and Spain. The analysed material was cDNA or gDNA that came from T cells, B-cell-depleted T cells, or PBMCs.

Per the original data handling: It was from reference gene primer amplification that nucleated cell counts were estimated. The data were produced by immunoSEQ multiplex PCR, yet TCRdb's version contains in-frame clones alone and is incomplete. V and J calls and clone size are given by that table; D and trimming were obtained from the DNA. The table lists around 140,000 clones, roughly 90% of them singletons. V was shortened by 3 bases and J by 11 bases, with 16 bases between the two germline ends. Germline CDR1 reads SGHNT; CDR2 reads YENEEA. The CDR3 has 13 residues. This sequence joins TRBV11-3 and TRBJ1-2, with D tentatively TRBD1 (5 bases). The sequenced material came from peripheral blood. This TCR came from a human donor with COVID-19, enrolled during active disease. The donor label of this sample is uncertain. CDR3 loop: CASSFITGGSYTF. The CDR3 DNA is TGTGCCAGCAGCTTTATCACAGGCGGTTCTTACACCTTC.